These T cell receptor beta chains were read from a single sample in a study of beta chain features in type 1 diabetes. The table came from immunoSEQ multiplex PCR; TCRdb's copy has only in-frame clones and leaves some out. The data hold around 450,000 clones, with approximately 10% observed a single time. Material: naive CD4+ T cells from blood. These receptors were collected from a woman younger than 30 in good health. The CDR3 runs from the conserved cysteine through the conserved F or W. D genes are given only for firm matches. Some rows mark clone size as missing; the rest say once, few, many or name a class of expanded clone.

J: TRBJ2-2
V: TRBV6-5
D: TRBD1
size: few
DNA: TGTGCCAGCAGCCGGGACAGGGGCACCGGGGAGCTGTTTTTT
CDR3: CASSRDRGTGELFF

J: TRBJ2-1
V: TRBV5-1
D: .
size: .
DNA: TGCGCCAGCAGCCCAGTAACAGATACAGGCGCTGAGCAGTTCTTC
CDR3: CASSPVTDTGAEQFF

J: TRBJ2-3
V: TRBV9
D: .
size: .
DNA: TGTGCCAGCAGCAGGAACGGGGATACGCAGTATTTT
CDR3: CASSRNGDTQYF

J: TRBJ2-2
V: TRBV9
D: TRBD1
size: .
DNA: TGTGCCAGCAGCGGTACTGGGACAGGAGACGGGGAGCTGTTTTTT
CDR3: CASSGTGTGDGELFF

J: TRBJ2-5
V: TRBV5-1
D: TRBD1
size: few
DNA: TGCGCCAGCAGCTTGGTTGGACAGGGTGAGACCCAGTACTTC
CDR3: CASSLVGQGETQYF

J: TRBJ2-1
V: TRBV7-9
D: .
size: .
DNA: TGCGCCAGCAGCCAGGGATCCAGGATTACCTACAATGAGCAGTTCTTC
CDR3: CASSQGSRITYNEQFF

J: TRBJ2-7
V: TRBV18
D: .
size: few
DNA: TGTGCCAGCTCACCAGGAAGTGGGTCCTACGAGCAGTACTTC
CDR3: CASSPGSGSYEQYF

J: TRBJ2-1
V: TRBV7-2
D: .
size: few
DNA: TGTGCCAGCAGCCCATTCCAGCGCTACAATGAGCAGTTCTTC
CDR3: CASSPFQRYNEQFF

J: TRBJ2-3
V: TRBV10-2
D: .
size: few
DNA: TGCGCCAGCAGTGAGAGACTAGTCTCGCGAGGAGATACGCAGTATTTT
CDR3: CASSERLVSRGDTQYF

J: TRBJ1-1
V: TRBV4-2
D: .
size: .
DNA: TGTGCCAGCAGCAAGGGGAGGGAAACTGAAGCTTTCTTT
CDR3: CASSKGRETEAFF

J: TRBJ2-3
V: TRBV29-1
D: TRBD2
size: few
DNA: TGCAGCGTTGAAGGGACTAGTGCAGATACGCAGTATTTT
CDR3: CSVEGTSADTQYF

J: TRBJ2-5
V: TRBV18
D: .
size: .
DNA: TGTGCCAGCTCACCCCTGGGGGAGGCAGAGACCCAGTACTTC
CDR3: CASSPLGEAETQYF

J: TRBJ1-5
V: TRBV9
D: .
size: .
DNA: TGTGCCAGCAGTGCAAAGCAGGGAGCGGAACAGCCCCAGCATTTT
CDR3: CASSAKQGAEQPQHF

J: TRBJ2-5
V: TRBV18
D: TRBD2
size: .
DNA: TGTGCCAGCTCACCCCCACTAGCGGGGTCCGGGGAGACCCAGTACTTC
CDR3: CASSPPLAGSGETQYF

J: TRBJ1-2
V: TRBV5-1
D: TRBD1
size: .
DNA: TGCGCCAGCAGCCCCTGGGAGGGACAGATCTATGGCTACACCTTC
CDR3: CASSPWEGQIYGYTF

J: TRBJ2-5
V: TRBV9
D: .
size: few
DNA: TGTGCCAGCAGCGTAGGCAGGGGCCACCAAGAGACCCAGTACTTC
CDR3: CASSVGRGHQETQYF

J: TRBJ1-1
V: TRBV18
D: .
size: .
DNA: TGTGCCAGCTCACCTGGGACGAGGAACACTGAAGCTTTCTTT
CDR3: CASSPGTRNTEAFF

J: TRBJ1-2
V: TRBV6-6
D: .
size: few
DNA: TGTGCCAGCAGCCTGGGACCGGGCTATGGCTACACCTTC
CDR3: CASSLGPGYGYTF

J: TRBJ2-1
V: TRBV18
D: TRBD2
size: .
DNA: TGTGCCAGCTCACCGGAGAGTAGCGGGAGGGCCAGGCAACTCGATGAGCAGTTCTTC
CDR3: CASSPESSGRARQLDEQFF

J: TRBJ2-2
V: TRBV30
D: .
size: few
DNA: TGTGCCTGGAGTGCTCGGGGGAGCGGAACTGTGGTTCCTGGGGAGCTGTTTTTT
CDR3: CAWSARGSGTVVPGELFF

J: TRBJ2-2
V: TRBV27
D: .
size: once
DNA: TGTGCCAGCAGTTTACGTTTCGTTGGCGGGGAGCTGTTTTTT
CDR3: CASSLRFVGGELFF

J: TRBJ2-2
V: TRBV27
D: .
size: few
DNA: TGTGCCAGCAGTTTAAAGGGTTTGGGTACCGGGGAGCTGTTTTTT
CDR3: CASSLKGLGTGELFF

J: TRBJ2-1
V: TRBV7-9
D: .
size: .
DNA: TGTGCCAGCACCCGATCGTCCTACAATGAGCAGTTCTTC
CDR3: CASTRSSYNEQFF

J: TRBJ2-3
V: TRBV6-5
D: TRBD1
size: few
DNA: TGTGCCAGCAGCCCCCGGGACAGCCGCACAGATACGCAGTATTTT
CDR3: CASSPRDSRTDTQYF

J: TRBJ2-7
V: TRBV18
D: TRBD1
size: .
DNA: TGTGCCAGCTCACAAGTTACTGGGACAGGGCCTTTCTACGAGCAGTACTTC
CDR3: CASSQVTGTGPFYEQYF

J: TRBJ2-1
V: TRBV19
D: .
size: few
DNA: TGTGCCAGTAGACCGGGACCTACGCACGGCAATGAGCAGTTCTTC
CDR3: CASRPGPTHGNEQFF

J: TRBJ2-5
V: TRBV5-1
D: .
size: .
DNA: TGCGCCAGCAGCTTGGAACAGATTGAAGAGACCCAGTACTTC
CDR3: CASSLEQIEETQYF

J: TRBJ1-1
V: TRBV11-1
D: .
size: .
DNA: TGTGCCAGCAGTTTTAAGAACAAGGGACACTCGAACACTGAAGCTTTCTTT
CDR3: CASSFKNKGHSNTEAFF

J: TRBJ2-5
V: TRBV11-2
D: .
size: few
DNA: TGTGCCAGCAGCGCCCACAGGGGAGGGGAGACCCAGTACTTC
CDR3: CASSAHRGGETQYF

J: TRBJ1-1
V: TRBV28
D: .
size: .
DNA: TGTGCCAGCAGTCCACGGGGGGTTGGTGAAGCTTTCTTT
CDR3: CASSPRGVGEAFF

J: TRBJ2-3
V: TRBV9
D: TRBD2
size: .
DNA: TGTGCCAGCAGCGCGGGACTAGCGGGGGTTAGCACAGATACGCAGTATTTT
CDR3: CASSAGLAGVSTDTQYF

J: TRBJ1-2
V: TRBV30
D: .
size: .
DNA: TGTGCCTGGAGCCTCCGTGAGCTGGCGGGTGGCTACACCTTC
CDR3: CAWSLRELAGGYTF

J: TRBJ1-4
V: TRBV2
D: .
size: few
DNA: TGTGCCAGCAGAGCAGCATCAACTAATGAAAAACTGTTTTTT
CDR3: CASRAASTNEKLFF

J: TRBJ1-6
V: TRBV2
D: .
size: .
DNA: TGTGCCAGCAGTGGGGGAAGGAGGAATTCACCCCTCCACTTT
CDR3: CASSGGRRNSPLHF

J: TRBJ2-5
V: TRBV5-1
D: .
size: .
DNA: TGCGCCAGCAGCTTGAGGGCCCGAGGGAGGAGCCAAGAGACCCAGTACTTC
CDR3: CASSLRARGRSQETQYF

J: TRBJ2-5
V: TRBV9
D: .
size: many
DNA: TGTGCCAGCAGCGTAGTTGGGGGCCAAGAGACCCAGTACTTC
CDR3: CASSVVGGQETQYF

J: TRBJ2-3
V: TRBV7-8
D: TRBD2
size: .
DNA: TGTGCCAGCAGCACCCCTAGCGGGAGACTCACAGATACGCAGTATTTT
CDR3: CASSTPSGRLTDTQYF

J: TRBJ2-7
V: TRBV29-1
D: .
size: few
DNA: TGCAGCGCTGCCTCAGGGGTCCCTCGCTACGAGCAGTACTTC
CDR3: CSAASGVPRYEQYF

J: TRBJ2-7
V: TRBV20-1
D: .
size: .
DNA: TGCAGTGCTAGAGGCCCCGAGCAGTACTTC
CDR3: CSARGPEQYF

J: TRBJ2-5
V: TRBV5-1
D: .
size: .
DNA: TGCGCCAGCAGCCCTGACGTGGAGACCCAGTACTTC
CDR3: CASSPDVETQYF

J: TRBJ1-1
V: TRBV29-1
D: .
size: many
DNA: TGCAGCGTTGATCGGGGGAGTCTTGGAGCTTTCTTT
CDR3: CSVDRGSLGAFF

J: TRBJ2-3
V: TRBV7-2
D: .
size: .
DNA: TGTGCCAGCAGCTTAGGCGGGACAGTTCAGAGCACGCAGTATTTT
CDR3: CASSLGGTVQSTQYF

J: TRBJ2-1
V: TRBV28
D: TRBD1
size: .
DNA: TGTGCCAGCAGTTTGAGGGGACAGAGGCAGTTCTTC
CDR3: CASSLRGQRQFF

J: TRBJ1-1
V: TRBV6-5
D: .
size: .
DNA: TGTGCCAGCAGTTACAGGGGACAGAACACTGAAGCTTTCTTT
CDR3: CASSYRGQNTEAFF

J: TRBJ2-1
V: TRBV7-2
D: TRBD2
size: few
DNA: TGTGCCAGCAGCTTAATTGCAGCGGGAGGTCCTGAGCAGTTCTTC
CDR3: CASSLIAAGGPEQFF

J: TRBJ2-1
V: TRBV9
D: TRBD2
size: .
DNA: TGTGCCAGCAGCGTGACTAGCGGGGGGCTAAATGAGCAGTTCTTC
CDR3: CASSVTSGGLNEQFF

J: TRBJ2-1
V: TRBV4-2
D: TRBD1
size: few
DNA: TGTGCCAGCAGCCAAGCCCTGACTGACAGGGACTCCTACAATGAGCAGTTCTTC
CDR3: CASSQALTDRDSYNEQFF

J: TRBJ1-2
V: TRBV4-1
D: .
size: .
DNA: TGCGCCAGCAGCCAAGAAACGGGAAGGCGCTGGGGCGCTAACTATGGCTACACCTTC
CDR3: CASSQETGRRWGANYGYTF

J: TRBJ2-5
V: TRBV7-8
D: .
size: .
DNA: TGTGCCAGCAGCCCGAAAGAGACCCAGTACTTC
CDR3: CASSPKETQYF

J: TRBJ2-5
V: TRBV7-6
D: TRBD2
size: few
DNA: TGTGCCAGCAGCCTCATAGCGGGATTAGAGACCCAGTACTTC
CDR3: CASSLIAGLETQYF

J: TRBJ2-6
V: TRBV29-1
D: .
size: many
DNA: TGCAGCTTTAAGACTGGGGCCAACGTCCTGACTTTC
CDR3: CSFKTGANVLTF

J: TRBJ2-5
V: TRBV7-9
D: .
size: few
DNA: TGTGCCAGCAGACAGACAGTTCAAGAGACCCAGTACTTC
CDR3: CASRQTVQETQYF

J: TRBJ2-6
V: TRBV4-2
D: .
size: few
DNA: TGTGCCAGCAGCCAAGAAGGATATATGGGAATCACTGGGGCCAACGTCCTGACTTTC
CDR3: CASSQEGYMGITGANVLTF

J: TRBJ1-2
V: TRBV7-9
D: .
size: few
DNA: TGTGCCAGCAGCTTAGTTGGGACATCCGGCTACACCTTC
CDR3: CASSLVGTSGYTF

J: TRBJ2-5
V: TRBV7-8
D: TRBD2
size: few
DNA: TGTGCCAGCAGCCATCTTCTAGCGGGGGGCCTAGAGACCCAGTACTTC
CDR3: CASSHLLAGGLETQYF

J: TRBJ2-1
V: TRBV7-9
D: .
size: .
DNA: TGTGCCAGCACTTCCCGGGTCCGGGGTAATGAGCAGTTCTTC
CDR3: CASTSRVRGNEQFF

J: TRBJ2-5
V: TRBV4-3
D: TRBD2
size: few
DNA: TGCGCCAGCAGCCAAGAACTAGCGGGGGGCCAAGAGACCCAGTACTTC
CDR3: CASSQELAGGQETQYF

J: TRBJ2-7
V: TRBV15
D: TRBD2
size: .
DNA: TGTGCCACCAGCAGGCGAGGGACTAGCGGGACCAGCTCCTACGAGCAGTACTTC
CDR3: CATSRRGTSGTSSYEQYF

J: TRBJ2-2
V: TRBV5-1
D: .
size: few
DNA: TGCGCCAGCAGCTTGAGGCAGAACACCGGGGAGCTGTTTTTT
CDR3: CASSLRQNTGELFF

J: TRBJ2-7
V: TRBV7-8
D: TRBD1
size: .
DNA: TGTGCCAGCAGCACCCGCCGACAGGGGGCTTCCTACGAGCAGTACTTC
CDR3: CASSTRRQGASYEQYF